Shown below are 13 T cell receptor beta chains from a single sample sequenced in a study of naive and memory T cell subsets. Study-wide findings and caveats: A few larger clonotypes appeared in naive repertoires, especially CD8, possibly memory cells re-expressing CD45RA.

These receptors are not linked to any known antigen. An equimolar mix of two oligonucleotides served as the beta constant-region primer for TRBC1 and TRBC2. The ligated cDNA underwent four PCR rounds using SP2 and nested alpha and beta constant-region primers. Each CDR3 protein gets one entry after TCRdb re-called the UMI-ligation and nested PCR reads with MiXCR. Among 140,000 to 150,000 distinct CDR3 sequences listed, about 23% were seen once. Sequenced material: naive CD4+ T cells from blood. The receptors stem from a human donor in good health.

This clonotype was recorded many times. This rearrangement joins TRBV20-1 to TRBJ1-4; D not certain. Germline CDR1 is DFQATT and CDR2 is SNEGSKA (reference sequence). The CDR3 runs 13 residues. Deletions cut 3 bases from V and 4 bases from J, with 9 bases between. CDR3 residues: CSASLGLNEKLFF. The DNA of the CDR3 is TGCAGTGCTAGTCTTGGTCTTAATGAAAAACTGTTTTTT.

In its sample, this clonotype was seen many times. The chain couples TRBV7-9 to TRBJ2-1; 10 bases agree with TRBD2. Per germline, CDR1 SEHNR and CDR2 FQNEAQ (reference sequence). The CDR3 is 13 amino acids. J lost 6 bases, V lost 6 bases, and 2 bases had no gene match. CDR3 region: CASSLAGVNEQFF. The CDR3 nucleotides are TGTGCCAGCAGTCTAGCGGGAGTCAATGAGCAGTTCTTC.

This clonotype was seen a few times. The chain uses TRBV7-9 and TRBJ1-5; D remains unclear. Germline V gene data show CDR1 as SEHNR and CDR2 as FQNEAQ (reference sequence). This CDR3 is built from 14 residues. Trimming stripped 1 base from V and 0 bases from J, with 4 bases between. The CDR3 bases are TGTGCCAGCAGCTTAGTCGGTAGCAATCAGCCCCAGCATTTT. Amino acids: CASSLVGSNQPQHF. The variable domain in full, completed from reference TRBV7-9 and TRBJ1-5, reads DTGVSQNPRHKITKRGQNVTFRCDPISEHNRLYWYRQTLGQGPEFLTYFQNEAQLEKSRLLSDRFSAERPKGSFSTLEIQRTEQGDSAMYLCASSLVGSNQPQHFGDGTRLSIL.

The rearrangement uses TRBV7-9 and TRBJ1-3; D not resolved. Trimming took 4 bases from V and 8 from J, leaving 12 bases between them. CDR3 size: 13 residues. Germline V gene data show CDR1 as SEHNR and CDR2 as FQNEAQ (reference sequence). DNA of the CDR3: TGTGCCAGCAGCTCCAGCGAACCCTACACCATATATTTT. It specifies CASSSSEPYTIYF. The variable domain in full, with the rest retrieved from reference TRBV7-9 and TRBJ1-3, is DTGVSQNPRHKITKRGQNVTFRCDPISEHNRLYWYRQTLGQGPEFLTYFQNEAQLEKSRLLSDRFSAERPKGSFSTLEIQRTEQGDSAMYLCASSSSEPYTIYFGEGSWLTVV.

This clonotype was observed many times. The chain recombines TRBV6-6 with TRBJ2-7, with D unclear. Trimming pared 7 bases from V and 0 bases from J, leaving 13 bases between. The CDR3 has 14 amino acids. CDR1 and CDR2 (germline): MNHNY, SVGAGI (reference sequence). In DNA form, the CDR3 reads TGTGCCAGCACAAATCCCGGTATCTCCTACGAGCAGTACTTC. It codes for CASTNPGISYEQYF.

This clonotype showed up many times. The chain uses TRBV18 and TRBJ2-7; 8 positions match TRBD1. CDR1 KGHSH and CDR2 LQKENI come from the germline V gene. With 4 bases clipped from V and 3 bases from J, the junction kept 8 bases outside the gene matches. The CDR3 has 15 residues. The CDR3 nucleotides read TGTGCCAGCTCACAACCAGGGGGCCTCCTCTACGAGCAGTACTTC. It codes for CASSQPGGLLYEQYF.

The rearrangement uses TRBV6-6 and TRBJ2-1; TRBD2 matches 8 bases. The CDR3 extends over 14 amino acids. Germline loops: CDR1 MNHNY, CDR2 SVGAGI (reference sequence). V trimming: 5 bases; J trimming: 6 bases; junction bases outside the gene matches: 6. The CDR3 DNA reads TGTGCCAGCAGTGGGCGGGAGGTCCGCAATGAGCAGTTCTTC. It translates to CASSGREVRNEQFF.

The chain recombines TRBV5-1 with TRBJ2-5, with 12 bases fitting TRBD2. Germline lookup yields CDR1 SGHRS and CDR2 YFSETQ. The length of the CDR3 is 16 residues. V lost 3 bases to trimming and J lost 1 base; unmatched junction nucleotides: 4. The CDR3 protein is CASSSTSGSLQETQYF. The CDR3 DNA reads TGCGCCAGCAGCTCGACTAGCGGGAGTCTCCAAGAGACCCAGTACTTC.

This clonotype was found many times. The chain is built from TRBV19 and TRBJ2-1, with D unresolved. CDR3 size: 14 residues. In germline, CDR1 is LNHDA, CDR2 SQIVND (reference sequence). Trimming removed 0 bases from V and 5 bases from J, with 8 bases in between. The CDR3 nucleotides read TGTGCCAGTAGTATAGATAGCCGAAACAATGAGCAGTTCTTC. It yields the protein CASSIDSRNNEQFF. Based on the CDR3 plus reference TRBV19 and TRBJ2-1, the full variable domain is DGGITQSPKYLFRKEGQNVTLSCEQNLNHDAMYWYRQDPGQGLRLIYYSQIVNDFQKGDIAEGYSVSREKKESFPLTVTSAQKNPTAFYLCASSIDSRNNEQFFGPGTRLTVL.

The chain uses TRBV4-2 and TRBJ2-7, with 12 positions matching TRBD2. Trimming took 3 bases from V and 4 from J; bases not matched to a gene: 10. The CDR3 has 17 residues. In germline, CDR1 is LGHNA, CDR2 YNFKEQ. The CDR3 sequence is CASSHKGRLAGAYEQYF. The CDR3 DNA follows: TGTGCCAGCAGCCACAAGGGGCGACTAGCGGGAGCGTACGAGCAGTACTTC.

The chain uses TRBV12-3 or TRBV12-4 and TRBJ2-2; TRBD1 aligns across 7 bases. V shed 6 bases and J 1 base; nucleotides not matched to a gene: 2. The CDR3 sequence is 14 residues long. In nucleotides, the CDR3 is TGTGCCAGCAGAAGGGGGCTGAACACCGGGGAGCTGTTTTTT. This sequence encodes CASRRGLNTGELFF.

This clonotype was seen a handful of times. The V call is TRBV6-6, the J call TRBJ2-3; D is perhaps TRBD1 (7 bases). The CDR3 covers 17 residues. Germline V gene sequence: CDR1 MNHNY, CDR2 SVGAGI (reference sequence). V lost 6 bases, J lost 4 bases, and 23 bases lay in between. The CDR3: CASSPARGVDTSDTQYF. CDR3 coding DNA: TGTGCCAGCAGCCCTGCCAGGGGGGTGGACACTTCAGATACGCAGTATTTT.

J is TRBJ2-6 and V is TRBV9, with D possibly TRBD1 on 6 matching bases. Germline CDR1 SGDLS, CDR2 YYNGEE. The CDR3 totals 18 residues. Trimming stripped 4 bases from V and 8 bases from J, with 25 bases between. The CDR3 sequence is CASSTRFIQGLMSNVLTF. CDR3 nucleotide sequence: TGTGCCAGCAGCACCCGCTTTATCCAGGGGTTGATGTCCAACGTCCTGACTTTC.